This TCR beta chain stems from a study of blood T cells in healthy people across ages. This clonotype was seen only a few times. Alongside a J-beta primer mix, a sample-barcoded 5' primer served in a second PCR lasting 7 to 11 cycles. In TCRdb, the 5' RACE reads were re-called with MiXCR into one record per CDR3 protein. This table holds roughly 680,000 distinct CDR3 sequences, roughly 20% found once. The CDR3 is made up of 14 amino acids. After removal of 0 bases from V and 2 bases from J, the junction contained 3 bases not matched to a gene. The germline gives CDR1 DFQATT, CDR2 SNEGSKA (reference sequence). Russia was home to the donors, healthy Caucasian individuals aged about 6 to 100. Investigators took about 10 milliliters of peripheral blood from every donor.

This clonotype was sampled from a man aged 65 to 85 in good health. The sequencing input was blood. This chain links TRBV20-1 with TRBJ2-7; TRBD2 matches 8 bases. CDR3 in amino acids: CSARDGSGTYEQYF. The CDR3 DNA follows: TGCAGTGCTAGAGATGGTAGCGGGACCTACGAGCAGTACTTC.